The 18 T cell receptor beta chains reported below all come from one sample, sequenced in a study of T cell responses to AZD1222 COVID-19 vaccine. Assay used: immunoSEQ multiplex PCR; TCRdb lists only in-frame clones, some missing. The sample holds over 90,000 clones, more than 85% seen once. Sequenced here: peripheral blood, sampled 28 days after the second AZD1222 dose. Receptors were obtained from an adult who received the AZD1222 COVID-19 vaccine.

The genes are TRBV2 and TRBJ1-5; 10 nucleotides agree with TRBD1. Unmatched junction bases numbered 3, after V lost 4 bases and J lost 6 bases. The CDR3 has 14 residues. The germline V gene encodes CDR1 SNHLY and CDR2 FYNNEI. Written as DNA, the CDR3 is TGTGCCAGCAGTGGGACAGGGGGAGGTCAGCCCCAGCATTTT. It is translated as CASSGTGGGQPQHF.

CDR3 region: CASSEDSSGANVLTF. The CDR3, as DNA: TGTGCCAGCAGTGAAGACAGTTCTGGGGCCAACGTCCTGACTTTC. The V call is TRBV2, the J call TRBJ2-6; the D is unclear. This CDR3 region has 15 residues. V lost 1 base and J 1 base, leaving 5 bases between the germline ends. CDR1 is SNHLY and CDR2 is FYNNEI in the germline V gene.

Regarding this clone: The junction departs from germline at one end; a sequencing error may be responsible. Here the CDR3 reads CASSALTGRTGYGQYF. The CDR3, as DNA: TGTGCCAGCAGCGCTCTCACGGGACGGACCGGGTACGGGCAGTACTTC. J is TRBJ2-7 and V is TRBV11-2; D tentatively reads TRBD1 or TRBD2 (5 bases each). The CDR3 length is 16 residues. Germline CDR1 is SGHAT and CDR2 is FQNNGV.

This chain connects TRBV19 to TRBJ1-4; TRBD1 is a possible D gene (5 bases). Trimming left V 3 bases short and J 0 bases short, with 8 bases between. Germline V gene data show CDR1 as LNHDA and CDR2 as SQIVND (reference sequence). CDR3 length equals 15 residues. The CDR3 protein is CASSIGGATNEKLFF. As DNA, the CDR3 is TGTGCCAGTAGTATTGGGGGTGCAACTAATGAAAAACTGTTTTTT.

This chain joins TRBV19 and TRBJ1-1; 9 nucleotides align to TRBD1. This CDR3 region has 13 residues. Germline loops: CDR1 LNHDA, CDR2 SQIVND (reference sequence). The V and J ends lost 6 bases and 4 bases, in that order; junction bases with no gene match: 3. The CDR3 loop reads CASRRDRATEAFF. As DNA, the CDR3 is TGTGCCAGTAGACGGGACAGGGCCACTGAAGCTTTCTTT.

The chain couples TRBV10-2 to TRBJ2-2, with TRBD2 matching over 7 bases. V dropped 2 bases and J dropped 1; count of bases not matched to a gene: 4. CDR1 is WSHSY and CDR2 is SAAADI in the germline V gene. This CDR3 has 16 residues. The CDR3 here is CASSEGLAENTGELFF. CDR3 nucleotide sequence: TGCGCCAGCAGTGAGGGTCTAGCGGAGAACACCGGGGAGCTGTTTTTT.

The CDR3 nucleotides are TGTGCCAGCAGTTTAGACGGGACCTATGGCTACACCTTC. It encodes CASSLDGTYGYTF. V gene TRBV28 combines with J gene TRBJ1-2; TRBD1 might be the D (5 bases). The CDR3 runs 13 residues. V dropped 2 bases and J dropped 4 bases, with 8 bases sitting between them. Germline CDR1 and CDR2: MDHEN and SYDVKM.

The CDR3 loop is CASSPAGLTGNQPQHF. CDR3 bases: TGTGCCAGCTCACCGGCAGGGCTTACGGGCAATCAGCCCCAGCATTTT. The chain has TRBV18 and TRBJ1-5, with a weak D call TRBD1 (5 bases). V lost 3 bases and J 2 bases, leaving 14 bases between the germline ends. Per germline, CDR1 KGHSH and CDR2 LQKENI. CDR3 size: 16 residues.

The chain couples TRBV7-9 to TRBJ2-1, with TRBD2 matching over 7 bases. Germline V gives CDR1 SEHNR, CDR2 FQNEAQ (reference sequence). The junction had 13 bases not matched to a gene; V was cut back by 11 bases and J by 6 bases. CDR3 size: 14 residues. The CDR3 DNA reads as TGTGCCGGTCGAGGGCGGGGGTCGGGCAATGAGCAGTTCTTC. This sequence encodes CAGRGRGSGNEQFF.

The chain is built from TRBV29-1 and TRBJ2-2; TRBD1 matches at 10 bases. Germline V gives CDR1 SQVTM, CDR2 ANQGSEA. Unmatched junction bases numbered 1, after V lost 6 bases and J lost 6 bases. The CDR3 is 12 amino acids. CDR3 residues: CSVGTGAGELFF. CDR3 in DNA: TGCAGCGTAGGGACAGGGGCCGGGGAGCTGTTTTTT.

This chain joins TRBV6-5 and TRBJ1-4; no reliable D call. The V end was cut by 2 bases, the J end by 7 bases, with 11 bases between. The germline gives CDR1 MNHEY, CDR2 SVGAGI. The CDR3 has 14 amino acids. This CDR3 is CASSYEAGTEKLFF. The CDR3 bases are TGTGCCAGCAGTTACGAGGCAGGAACTGAAAAACTGTTTTTT.

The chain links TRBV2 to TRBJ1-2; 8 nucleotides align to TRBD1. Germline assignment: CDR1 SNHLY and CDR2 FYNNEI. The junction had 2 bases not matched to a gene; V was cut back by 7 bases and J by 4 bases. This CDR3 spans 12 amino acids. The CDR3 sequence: CASIDRGYGYTF. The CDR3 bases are TGTGCCAGCATTGACAGGGGCTATGGCTACACCTTC.

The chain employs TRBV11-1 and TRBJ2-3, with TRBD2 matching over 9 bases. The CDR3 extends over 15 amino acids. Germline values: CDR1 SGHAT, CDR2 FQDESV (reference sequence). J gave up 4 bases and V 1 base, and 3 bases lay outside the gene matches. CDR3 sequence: CASSLGGGAADTQYF. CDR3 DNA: TGTGCCAGCAGCTTAGGCGGGGGGGCCGCAGATACGCAGTATTTT.

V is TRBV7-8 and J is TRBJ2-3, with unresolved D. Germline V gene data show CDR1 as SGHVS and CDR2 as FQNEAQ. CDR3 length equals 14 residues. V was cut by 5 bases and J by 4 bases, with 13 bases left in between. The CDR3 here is CASSRPASADTQYF. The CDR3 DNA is TGTGCCAGCAGCCGTCCGGCCTCCGCAGATACGCAGTATTTT.

The CDR3 loop reads CASSFQQGGVETQYF. CDR3 nucleotide sequence: TGTGCCAGCAGCTTCCAACAGGGGGGGGTTGAGACCCAGTACTTC. J is TRBJ2-5 and V is TRBV11-2, with a tentative D call TRBD1 (8 bases). Per germline, CDR1 SGHAT and CDR2 FQNNGV. Trimming took off 3 bases at V and 5 bases at J, with 16 bases between the two ends. The length of the CDR3 is 15 residues.

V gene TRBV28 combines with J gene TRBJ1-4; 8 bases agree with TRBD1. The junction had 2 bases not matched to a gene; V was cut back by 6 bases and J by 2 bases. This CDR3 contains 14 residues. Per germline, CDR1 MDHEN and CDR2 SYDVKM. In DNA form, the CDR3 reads TGTGCCAGCAGCGCAGGGGGCACTAATGAAAAACTGTTTTTT. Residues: CASSAGGTNEKLFF.

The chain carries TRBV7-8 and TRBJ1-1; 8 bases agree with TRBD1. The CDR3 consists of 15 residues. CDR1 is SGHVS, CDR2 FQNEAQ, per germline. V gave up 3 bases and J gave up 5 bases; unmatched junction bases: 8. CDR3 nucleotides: TGTGCCAGCAGCTTGGACAGGGCGGCAAGGACTGAAGCTTTCTTT. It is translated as CASSLDRAARTEAFF.

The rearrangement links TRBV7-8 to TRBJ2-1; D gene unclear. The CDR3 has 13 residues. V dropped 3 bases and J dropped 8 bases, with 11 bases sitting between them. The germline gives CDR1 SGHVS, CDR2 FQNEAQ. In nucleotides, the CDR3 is TGTGCCAGCAGCTTCCTGACTGAACATGAGCAGTTCTTC. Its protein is CASSFLTEHEQFF.